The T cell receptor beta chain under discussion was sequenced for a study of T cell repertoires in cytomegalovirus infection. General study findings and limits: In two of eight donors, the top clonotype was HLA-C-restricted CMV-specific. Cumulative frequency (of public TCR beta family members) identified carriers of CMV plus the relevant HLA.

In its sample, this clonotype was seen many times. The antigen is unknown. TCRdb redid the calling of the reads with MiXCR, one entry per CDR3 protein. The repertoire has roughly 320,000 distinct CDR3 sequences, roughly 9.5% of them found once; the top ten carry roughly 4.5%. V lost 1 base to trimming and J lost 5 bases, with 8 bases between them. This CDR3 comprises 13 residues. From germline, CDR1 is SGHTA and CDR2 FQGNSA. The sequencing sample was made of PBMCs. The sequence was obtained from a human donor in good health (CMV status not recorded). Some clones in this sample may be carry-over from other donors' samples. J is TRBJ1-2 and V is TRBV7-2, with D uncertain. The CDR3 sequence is CASSLEIQYGYTF. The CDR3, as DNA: TGTGCCAGCAGCTTAGAGATACAGTATGGCTACACCTTC.